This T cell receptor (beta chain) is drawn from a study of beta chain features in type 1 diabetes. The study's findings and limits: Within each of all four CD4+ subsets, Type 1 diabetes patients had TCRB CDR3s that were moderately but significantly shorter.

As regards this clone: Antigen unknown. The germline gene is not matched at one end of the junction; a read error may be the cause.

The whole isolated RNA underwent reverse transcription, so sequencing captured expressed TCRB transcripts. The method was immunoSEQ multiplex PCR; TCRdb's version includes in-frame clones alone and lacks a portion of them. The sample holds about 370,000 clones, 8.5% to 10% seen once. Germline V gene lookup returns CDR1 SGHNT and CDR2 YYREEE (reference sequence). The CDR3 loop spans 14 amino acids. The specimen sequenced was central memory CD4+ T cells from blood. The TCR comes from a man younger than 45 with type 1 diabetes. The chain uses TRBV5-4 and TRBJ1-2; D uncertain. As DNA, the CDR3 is TGCGCCAGCCAAACGATGGTTGCGGTTGGTGGCTACACCTTC. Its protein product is CASQTMVAVGGYTF.